Listed below are T cell receptor beta chains from one sample, sequenced in a study of blood T cell repertoires in COVID-19. TCRdb's table, derived via immunoSEQ multiplex PCR, lists solely in-frame clones and lacks some. The sample records over 100,000 clones, roughly three quarters being singletons. The sample was peripheral blood. The receptors shown here come from a woman in her seventies with acute or convalescent COVID-19. Both conserved end residues are part of each CDR3. D genes are given only for firm matches. Expanded clones get a size class; other rows say once, few or many, or leave the size out.

>NA|TRBV10-1|TRBJ2-1|NA|14
TGCGCCAGCAGTGGCAGGGGCCCGAACAATGAGCAGTTCTTC
CASSGRGPNNEQFF
>NA|TRBV5-6|TRBJ2-1|NA|14
TGTGCCAGCAGCCGAATGGGGCTATACAATGAGCAGTTCTTC
CASSRMGLYNEQFF
>NA|TRBV27|TRBJ1-4|TRBD1|14
TGTGCCAGCAGCTCAGGGGGAAAGAAGGAAAAACTGTTTTTT
CASSSGGKKEKLFF
>NA|TRBV10-3|TRBJ2-3|TRBD2|15
TGTGCCATCAGTGGGGGGACTAGCGGATCCGATACGCAGTATTTT
CAISGGTSGSDTQYF
>few|TRBV5-4|TRBJ2-5|TRBD2|17
TGTGCCAGCAGCTTCCCGACTAGCGGGCGCCTCCAAGAGACCCAGTACTTC
CASSFPTSGRLQETQYF
>NA|TRBV9|TRBJ1-1|NA|15
TGTGCCAGCAGCGTCAAGACAGGACGAAACACTGAAGCTTTCTTT
CASSVKTGRNTEAFF
>NA|TRBV28|TRBJ2-7|TRBD1|16
TGTGCCAGCAGTTTGCCGCCGGGACAGTTCCTCTACGAGCAGTACTTC
CASSLPPGQFLYEQYF
>NA|TRBV6-1|TRBJ2-3|NA|16
TGTGCCAGCAGTGATGGGACAAGAGTAGGCACAGATACGCAGTATTTT
CASSDGTRVGTDTQYF
>NA|TRBV7-9|TRBJ2-3|NA|11
TGTGCCAGCAGCCCCCAGAATACGCAGTATTTT
CASSPQNTQYF
>NA|TRBV28|TRBJ1-1|NA|13
TGTGCCAGTACATACCCCCACAACGCTGAAGCTTTCTTT
CASTYPHNAEAFF
>NA|TRBV27|TRBJ1-1|NA|16
TGTGCCAGCAGTCCCCGGGGGATGGTGGTGGGCACTGAAGCTTTCTTT
CASSPRGMVVGTEAFF
>NA|TRBV3-1/TRBV3-2|TRBJ2-2|TRBD2|17
TGTGCCAGCAGCCAAGATGGTAGCGGGAGAAGGACCGGGGAGCTGTTTTTT
CASSQDGSGRRTGELFF
>NA|TRBV5-4|TRBJ1-4|NA|13
TGTGCCAGCAGCGCTGACAGTGATGAAAAACTGTTTTTT
CASSADSDEKLFF
>NA|TRBV20-1|TRBJ1-2|NA|12
TGCAGTGCTAGTCCCTCGCGCTATGGCTACACCTTC
CSASPSRYGYTF
>NA|TRBV27|TRBJ2-2|TRBD2|17
TGTGCCAGCAGTTTATCGTTGGGACTAGTGAGAACCGGGGAGCTGTTTTTT
CASSLSLGLVRTGELFF
>NA|TRBV28|TRBJ2-1|NA|16
TGTGCCACCAGGGGGGGTAGGGTAGCTCCCTACAATGAGCAGTTCTTC
CATRGGRVAPYNEQFF
>NA|TRBV7-9|TRBJ2-7|NA|12
TGTGCCAGCAGCCTTACAGGGAACGAGCAGTACTTC
CASSLTGNEQYF
>NA|TRBV11-2|TRBJ1-1|NA|16
TGTGCCAGCAGCTTCCGTCTTTCGAAGAACAGCACTGAAGCTTTCTTT
CASSFRLSKNSTEAFF
>NA|TRBV2|TRBJ2-3|TRBD2|15
TGTGCCAGCAAACTAGCGGACACCTCCACAGATACGCAGTATTTT
CASKLADTSTDTQYF
>NA|TRBV27|TRBJ2-7|NA|14
TGTGCCAGCAGTTTATTAGTCGGGTCCTACGAGCAGTACTTC
CASSLLVGSYEQYF
>NA|TRBV7-8|TRBJ2-7|TRBD2|14
TGTGCCAGCAGCTGGGGGACTAGCTTGGACGAGCAGTACTTC
CASSWGTSLDEQYF
>NA|TRBV28|TRBJ2-5|NA|13
TGTGCCAGCAGTTTTAACAATGAAGAGACCCAGTACTTC
CASSFNNEETQYF
>NA|TRBV5-1|TRBJ2-1|TRBD1|14
TGCGCCAGCAGCGTACAGGGGGTTGGCAATGAGCAGTTCTTC
CASSVQGVGNEQFF
>NA|TRBV29-1|TRBJ2-5|NA|16
TGCAGCGTTGAAGGTTCCAGTACAACGCCGCAAGAGACCCAGTACTTC
CSVEGSSTTPQETQYF
>NA|TRBV19|TRBJ1-2|TRBD1|13
TGTGCCAGTAGTATTGGAGGGGGCGATGGCTACACCTTC
CASSIGGGDGYTF
>NA|TRBV28|TRBJ1-6|NA|18
TGTGCCAGCAGTCTCCCGGGTAGTTCGGGGTTCGGTAATTCACCCCTCCACTTT
CASSLPGSSGFGNSPLHF
>few|TRBV19|TRBJ1-2|NA|13
TGTGCCAGTGGAGGTAGCTCCGACTATGGCTACACCTTC
CASGGSSDYGYTF
>NA|TRBV7-2|TRBJ2-5|NA|14
TGTGCCAGCAGCTTGGCGGGATTCGAAGAGACCCAGTACTTC
CASSLAGFEETQYF
>few|TRBV27|TRBJ2-2|TRBD2|17
TGTGCCAGCAGTTGGGTTAGCGGGAGGCAGGACACCGGGGAGCTGTTTTTT
CASSWVSGRQDTGELFF
>NA|TRBV18|TRBJ2-5|TRBD2|15
TGTGCCAGCTCACCACCGAGCGGGAAGGGAGAGACCCAGTACTTC
CASSPPSGKGETQYF
>NA|TRBV15|TRBJ1-2|NA|16
TGTGCCACCAGCAGAGATTATGGGGGGGCTAACTATGGCTACACCTTC
CATSRDYGGANYGYTF